These T cell receptor beta chains were read from a single sample in a study of monozygotic twins with inflammatory bowel disease. TCRdb reanalyzed the 5' RACE reads, giving one entry per CDR3 protein sequence and no DNA. There are 400,000 to 500,000 distinct CDR3 sequences in the sample, with approximately 2.3% held by the top ten. The specimen was blood. The receptors stem from a human donor with ulcerative colitis or Crohn's disease, or a healthy co-twin of an affected twin (not recorded which). Each CDR3 is given with its conserved first and last residue.

j_call v_call cdr3_aa
TRBJ1-4 TRBV12-3/TRBV12-4 CASSSRDRGARLFF
TRBJ2-5 TRBV5-6 CASSLAPGPQTQYF
TRBJ1-5 TRBV19 CASSMGQVEQPQHF
TRBJ1-2 TRBV30 CAWSPGTVSYGYTF
TRBJ2-3 TRBV7-2 CASTTRGFLRDTQYF
TRBJ1-1 TRBV27 CASQGNTEAFF
TRBJ2-3 TRBV10-3 CAISEGETDTQYF
TRBJ2-1 TRBV11-1 CASSLLTSGTSGRNEQFF
TRBJ2-2 TRBV9 CASSVEISGGANTGELFF
TRBJ2-7 TRBV3-1 CASSRRQGADEQYF
TRBJ2-7 TRBV5-1 CASSPDALAGGNEQYF
TRBJ2-3 TRBV18 CASSPVGGDTQYF
TRBJ2-1 TRBV20-1 CSARDPQRGLYNEQFF
TRBJ1-6 TRBV12-3/TRBV12-4 CASSQSRGSPLHF
TRBJ2-7 TRBV10-3 CAISRDGKNYEQYF
TRBJ2-7 TRBV12-3/TRBV12-4 CASSLFSGDGTESSYEQYF
TRBJ2-1 TRBV4-1 CASSQGPLRGYEDNEQFF
TRBJ2-3 TRBV12-3/TRBV12-4 CASSFPAGDTQYF
TRBJ1-1 TRBV6-1 CASSEFLELEAFF
TRBJ2-1 TRBV6-2/TRBV6-3 CASSYTGGSYNEQFF
TRBJ2-5 TRBV7-6 CASSLFPSHQETQYF
TRBJ1-2 TRBV20-1 CSAGGGLYGYTF
TRBJ2-2 TRBV27 CASSAPFSRGELFF
TRBJ2-3 TRBV2 CASSGIGGSSTDTQYF
TRBJ2-1 TRBV5-1 CASSWDRGNEQFF
TRBJ2-1 TRBV6-1 CASSEGGQSYNEQFF
TRBJ2-2 TRBV28 CASSSLAGTANTGELFF
TRBJ2-1 TRBV20-1 CSATFGGQNEQFF
TRBJ2-7 TRBV6-5 CASSYRHLGYEQYF
TRBJ2-5 TRBV7-9 CASSHTEPETQYF
TRBJ2-1 TRBV6-5 CASSYFGTRGEQFF
TRBJ1-3 TRBV10-3 CAIKGQTTGNTIYF
TRBJ2-5 TRBV2 CASTDTRYQETQYF
TRBJ1-1 TRBV30 CAWSVSFITGSGEAFF
TRBJ2-3 TRBV9 CASSVGAAGSSTDTQYF
TRBJ1-1 TRBV6-5 CASKQGPRTEAFF
TRBJ1-2 TRBV7-2 CASSMDLGGNYGYTF
TRBJ2-6 TRBV10-3 CAISGTGPSSGANVLTF
TRBJ2-1 TRBV5-5 CASRPVYRDRVTYNEQFF
TRBJ2-7 TRBV20-1 CSANPAGYYEQYF
TRBJ2-1 TRBV12-3/TRBV12-4 CASSFASEQFF
TRBJ2-3 TRBV19 CASSIDRETQYF
TRBJ2-2 TRBV7-2 CASSLRAVGASAGELFF
TRBJ2-3 TRBV9 CASSPGWSGRRTDTQYF
TRBJ2-3 TRBV28 CASPPSGVQDTQYF
TRBJ2-7 TRBV5-4 CASSTPMQGTEQYF
TRBJ2-2 TRBV5-1 CASSLGASGFTGELFF
TRBJ1-1 TRBV29-1 CSAGTKADTEAFF
TRBJ2-1 TRBV6-5 CASSTSTDYNEQFF
TRBJ1-5 TRBV28 CASSSGRSNQPQHF
TRBJ1-6 TRBV5-1 CASSHSGLFSNSPLHF
TRBJ1-2 TRBV5-6 CASSYQDMLVLGYTF
TRBJ2-2 TRBV7-6 CASSLGPGTTTGELFF
TRBJ1-3 TRBV5-1 CASSLGPPGTGNTIYF
TRBJ2-2 TRBV7-2 CASSSSAGTFGAGELFF
TRBJ2-4 TRBV11-2 CASSFPRPKNIQYF
TRBJ2-5 TRBV28 CASSQKRLAGGVETQYF
TRBJ2-4 TRBV18 CASSTRQGVVSMFQPDIQYF
TRBJ2-7 TRBV20-1 CSAPWAGDDPYEQYF
TRBJ2-7 TRBV7-8 CASSQGAYEQYF